The rows below give T cell receptor beta chains drawn from one sample of a study of T cell responses to AZD1222 COVID-19 vaccine. Method: immunoSEQ multiplex PCR; TCRdb's copy keeps in-frame clones and lacks some. The sample holds roughly 98,000 clones, approximately 90% seen once. The specimen was peripheral blood, collected on day 0 of AZD1222 vaccination. The receptors derive from an adult in good health. CDR3s include the opening cysteine and the closing phenylalanine or tryptophan. The D gene is left open where the match is weak. Not all rows give a size; the values are once, few, many and, for expanded clones, a class.

V gene	clone size	J gene	D gene	CDR3 DNA	CDR3 protein
TRBV5-5	.	TRBJ1-1	.	TGTGCCAGCGGCGCACCGCCCAGAAACACTGAAGCTTTCTTT	CASGAPPRNTEAFF
TRBV18	.	TRBJ1-2	TRBD1	TGTGCCAGCTCACCACTCGACAGGGAGGGTGGCTACACCTTC	CASSPLDREGGYTF
TRBV5-1	.	TRBJ1-3	.	TGCGCCAGCAGCTCCAGTAGCTCTGGAAACACCATATATTTT	CASSSSSSGNTIYF
TRBV4-3	once	TRBJ2-1	.	TGCGCCAGCAGCCACGGGAGCACCTTAAATAGTGAGCAGTTCTTC	CASSHGSTLNSEQFF
TRBV19	.	TRBJ2-2	TRBD1	TGTGCCACCCATAGACTCTTGACAGGGGGCAAAACCGGGGAGCTGTTTTTT	CATHRLLTGGKTGELFF
TRBV21-1	.	TRBJ2-1	.	TGTGCCAGCAGCAACCGGACAGGGACGAATGAGCAGTTCTTC	CASSNRTGTNEQFF
TRBV7-2	once	TRBJ2-7	TRBD2	TGTGCCAGCAGCTTAGTTGCGGGAGGGCCATCGGAAGAGCAGTACTTC	CASSLVAGGPSEEQYF
TRBV15	.	TRBJ2-7	.	TGTGCCACCAGCATATCCCAGGGAACCTACGAGCAGTACTTC	CATSISQGTYEQYF
TRBV5-1	.	TRBJ1-4	TRBD1	TGCGCCAGCAGCCGGACAGGGGGACGCGGTGAAAAACTGTTTTTT	CASSRTGGRGEKLFF
TRBV6-2/TRBV6-3	.	TRBJ2-1	.	TGTGCCAGCAGTTACTCCTATATTATTAGCGCCAGTGACAATGAGCAGTTCTTC	CASSYSYIISASDNEQFF
TRBV5-5	.	TRBJ2-1	.	TGTGCCAGCAGCTTCCAACAGGGCAATGAGCAGTTCTTC	CASSFQQGNEQFF
TRBV12-3/TRBV12-4	.	TRBJ2-3	.	TGTGCCAGCAGTTTACAAGGGGCGGATACGCAGTATTTT	CASSLQGADTQYF
TRBV11-1	.	TRBJ2-5	TRBD2	TGTGCCAGCACCAATATACTAGCGGGGCGACAAGAGACCCAGTACTTC	CASTNILAGRQETQYF
TRBV4-2	.	TRBJ1-3	.	TGTGCCAGCAGCCAAGTGGGGCCCAGGGTAAACTCTGGAAACACCATATATTTT	CASSQVGPRVNSGNTIYF
TRBV3-1/TRBV3-2	.	TRBJ1-4	.	TGTGCCAGCAGGGGTGGGACGGCTAATGAAAAACTGTTTTTT	CASRGGTANEKLFF
TRBV3-1/TRBV3-2	.	TRBJ1-2	.	TGTGCCAGCAGCCACGATCCGATTAACAGGGAAGGCTACACCTTC	CASSHDPINREGYTF
TRBV9	.	TRBJ1-4	.	TGTGCCAGCAGCCTTAGGGGTGTCGCTAATGAAAAACTGTTTTTT	CASSLRGVANEKLFF
TRBV19	.	TRBJ1-5	TRBD1	TGTGCCAGCGAGGGACAGGGTAATTGGCCCCAGCATTTT	CASEGQGNWPQHF
TRBV27	.	TRBJ2-2	.	TGTGCCAGCAGTTTTGAGATCAACACCGGGGAGCTGTTTTTT	CASSFEINTGELFF
TRBV6-1	.	TRBJ1-2	TRBD1	TGTGCCAGCAGTGGGTCCAGGGGGGCCGCGTACTATGGCTACACCTTC	CASSGSRGAAYYGYTF
TRBV20-1	.	TRBJ1-4	.	TGCAGTGCAAGTGTTGACGGGGGGATTGAAAAACTGTTTTTT	CSASVDGGIEKLFF
TRBV11-2	once	TRBJ2-7	TRBD1	TGTGCCAGCAGCTATAGTCTGACAGGGTACTACGAGCAGTACTTC	CASSYSLTGYYEQYF
TRBV14	.	TRBJ2-1	.	TGTGCCAGCAGCCCTGAGCTAGTGTCGAGCTCCTACAATGAGCAGTTCTTC	CASSPELVSSSYNEQFF
TRBV30	.	TRBJ1-1	TRBD1	TGTGCCTGGAAGACAGGGTTGAACACTGAAGCTTTCTTT	CAWKTGLNTEAFF
TRBV7-2	.	TRBJ2-1	.	TGTGCCAGCAGCTCCCAGGTAGTGTACAATGAGCAGTTCTTC	CASSSQVVYNEQFF
TRBV5-1	.	TRBJ2-7	.	TGCGCCAGCAGACCCGGGGCCGGGGTAAGGGGGTACGAGCAGTACTTC	CASRPGAGVRGYEQYF
TRBV7-2	.	TRBJ1-2	.	TGTGCCAGCAGCTTAGAAGGCAATCTCAAGAAGGGTGGCTACACCTTC	CASSLEGNLKKGGYTF
TRBV2	.	TRBJ2-1	.	TGTGCCAGCTGGGACCTCTACAATGAGCAGTTCTTC	CASWDLYNEQFF
TRBV7-9	.	TRBJ1-4	.	TGTGCCAGCAGCCCGGAGGGCCAAGCTAATGAAAAACTGTTTTTT	CASSPEGQANEKLFF
TRBV6-5	.	TRBJ2-5	.	TGTGCCAGCAGTCCCATAGCGGTTCGAAGAACCCAGTACTTC	CASSPIAVRRTQYF
TRBV7-8	.	TRBJ2-7	.	TGTGCCAGCAGCTTAGGGCTAGAAAAATACGAGCAGTACTTC	CASSLGLEKYEQYF
TRBV7-2	.	TRBJ2-2	.	TGTGCCAGCAGCTTAAGGTACACCGGGGAGCTGTTTTTT	CASSLRYTGELFF
TRBV25-1	.	TRBJ1-2	.	TGTGCCAGGCGCGGGGGGAAATCGGATGGCTACACCTTC	CARRGGKSDGYTF
TRBV12-3/TRBV12-4	.	TRBJ1-2	TRBD1	TGTGCCAGCAGGGGACAGGGGGTGAATGGCTACACCTTC	CASRGQGVNGYTF
TRBV15	.	TRBJ1-5	.	TGTGCCACCAGCAGAGGGGAACAGCCCCAGCATTTT	CATSRGEQPQHF
TRBV25-1	.	TRBJ1-2	.	TGTGCCAGCAGTGAATTCGGAATAGTGGGCCTAGGCTATGGCTACACCTTC	CASSEFGIVGLGYGYTF
TRBV3-1/TRBV3-2	once	TRBJ2-1	TRBD2	TGTGCCAGCAGCCTTAGACTAGCGCAAGCGGTTGAGCAGTTCTTC	CASSLRLAQAVEQFF
TRBV5-1	once	TRBJ1-4	.	TGCGCCAGCAGCTTGGGCGCGGATGAAAAACTGTTTTTT	CASSLGADEKLFF
TRBV29-1	once	TRBJ2-1	TRBD1	TGCAGCGTTGGCACCGGGACAGTGGGTGAGCAGTTCTTC	CSVGTGTVGEQFF
TRBV6-1	.	TRBJ2-2	.	TGTGCCAGCAGTGAAGTCCAGGCCGGGGAGCTGTTTTTT	CASSEVQAGELFF
TRBV14	once	TRBJ1-2	.	TGTGCCAGCAGCAAAATACCTAACTATGGCTACACCTTC	CASSKIPNYGYTF
TRBV6-5	.	TRBJ1-2	TRBD1	TGTGCCAGCAGGGGGACAGGGCCCGATTATTATGGCTACACCTTC	CASRGTGPDYYGYTF
TRBV11-2	.	TRBJ2-3	.	TGTGCCAGCAGCTTAGACAGCCCTCAGGATACGCAGTATTTT	CASSLDSPQDTQYF
TRBV4-1	few	TRBJ1-6	TRBD1	TGCGCCAGCAGCCAAGGGGAGGACAGGGTCAATTCACCCCTCCACTTT	CASSQGEDRVNSPLHF
TRBV10-2	once	TRBJ1-3	.	TGCGCCAGCAGTTCGGACCCTGGAAACACCATATATTTT	CASSSDPGNTIYF
TRBV6-2/TRBV6-3	once	TRBJ1-3	.	TGTGCCAGCAGTCCACAAGGGGGAAGAGGAAACACCATATATTTT	CASSPQGGRGNTIYF
TRBV9	.	TRBJ2-7	TRBD2	TGTGCCAGCAGCTTAACCATCCCAGGACTAGCGGGAGACAAGCAGTACTTC	CASSLTIPGLAGDKQYF
TRBV5-4	.	TRBJ2-2	TRBD1	TGTGCCAGCAGCTTTAACAGGGGCCAAGGCGGGGAGCTGTTTTTT	CASSFNRGQGGELFF
TRBV4-2	.	TRBJ1-2	.	TGTGCCAGCAGCCAAGATGCGCAGGTGTATGGCTACACCTTC	CASSQDAQVYGYTF
TRBV7-2	.	TRBJ1-1	.	TGTGCCAGCAGCTTAGGACGCCAGACTGAAGCTTTCTTT	CASSLGRQTEAFF
TRBV3-1/TRBV3-2	.	TRBJ2-7	.	TGTGCCAGCAGCCAAGGTTACGGCACCTACGAGCAGTACTTC	CASSQGYGTYEQYF
TRBV7-8	.	TRBJ1-2	.	TGTGCCAGCAGCTTAGATCGCCTCTGGGGCTACACCTTC	CASSLDRLWGYTF
TRBV12-3/TRBV12-4	.	TRBJ1-5	.	TGTGCCAGCAGTTTTGGGAATCAGCCCCAGCATTTT	CASSFGNQPQHF